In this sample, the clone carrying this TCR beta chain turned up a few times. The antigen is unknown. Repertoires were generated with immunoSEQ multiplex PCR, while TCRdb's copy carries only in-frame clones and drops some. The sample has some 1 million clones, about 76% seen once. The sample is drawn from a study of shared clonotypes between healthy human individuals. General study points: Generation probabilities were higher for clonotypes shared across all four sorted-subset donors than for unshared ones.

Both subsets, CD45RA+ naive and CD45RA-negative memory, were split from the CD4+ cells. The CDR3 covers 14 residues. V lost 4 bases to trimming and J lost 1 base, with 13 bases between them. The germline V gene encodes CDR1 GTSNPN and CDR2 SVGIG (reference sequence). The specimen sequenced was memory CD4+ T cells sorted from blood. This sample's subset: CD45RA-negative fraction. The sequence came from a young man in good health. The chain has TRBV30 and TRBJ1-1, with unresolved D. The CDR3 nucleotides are TGTGCCTGGATCCAAGACGGCCGGAACACTGAAGCTTTCTTT. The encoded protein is CAWIQDGRNTEAFF.